One and the same sample provided the 19 T cell receptor beta chains below, sequenced in a study of OX40 agonist ivuxolimab in advanced cancers. Libraries were prepared by immunoSEQ multiplex PCR; TCRdb keeps only in-frame clonotypes and omits some of them. The sample has 50,000 to 75,000 clones; around 91% are singletons. Source: CD4+ or CD8+ T cells sorted from blood, taken in a trial of the OX40 agonist ivuxolimab. The receptors were gathered from an adult with an advanced solid tumor such as melanoma, head and neck, liver or kidney cancer.

The chain uses TRBV7-2 and TRBJ2-1; 7 nucleotides align to TRBD2. The trim removed 5 bases at V and 6 bases at J, leaving 7 bases unmatched. This CDR3 contains 14 residues. Germline values: CDR1 SGHTA, CDR2 FQGNSA. The CDR3 spells CASSHRDYFNEQFF. The CDR3 nucleotides read TGTGCCAGCAGCCATCGGGACTATTTCAATGAGCAGTTCTTC.

The J gene is TRBJ1-5, the V gene TRBV9, with D possibly being TRBD1 (6 bases). CDR1 and CDR2 from the germline V gene are SGDLS and YYNGEE. This CDR3 is 15 amino acids long. V was shortened by 0 bases and J by 4 bases, with 11 bases between the two germline ends. CDR3 in amino acids: CASSVAGAGNQPQHF. The CDR3 bases are TGTGCCAGCAGCGTAGCAGGGGCCGGGAATCAGCCCCAGCATTTT.

The chain is built from TRBV29-1 and TRBJ2-1; D gene uncertain. Trimming pared 3 bases from V and 1 base from J, leaving 7 bases between. Germline loops: CDR1 SQVTM, CDR2 ANQGSEA. This CDR3 spans 13 amino acids. CDR3 loop: CSVDWVSYNEQFF. As DNA, the CDR3 is TGCAGCGTTGACTGGGTTTCCTACAATGAGCAGTTCTTC.

The chain carries TRBV7-6 and TRBJ2-6; a possible D gene is TRBD1 (5 bases). V was cut by 1 base and J by 0 bases, with 10 bases left in between. Germline-derived CDR1 and CDR2 are SGHVS and FNYEAQ. The CDR3 covers 17 residues. The CDR3 DNA follows: TGTGCCAGCAGCTTAGTCCAGGGCCCCTCTGGGGCCAACGTCCTGACTTTC. Amino acid sequence: CASSLVQGPSGANVLTF.

The chain is built from TRBV19 and TRBJ1-5, with D perhaps TRBD1 (5 bases). Per the germline V gene, CDR1 is LNHDA and CDR2 is SQIVND (reference sequence). CDR3 length: 16 amino acids. V lost 3 bases and J lost 2, with 14 bases in between. The CDR3 protein is CASSIAGKRGNQPQHF. CDR3 nucleotides: TGTGCCAGTAGTATCGCAGGGAAAAGGGGCAATCAGCCCCAGCATTTT.

This sequence joins TRBV7-9 and TRBJ2-5; D is perhaps TRBD2 (6 bases). This CDR3 contains 14 residues. Trimming left V 5 bases short and J 3 bases short, with 13 bases between. Germline V CDR1 and CDR2: SEHNR, FQNEAQ (reference sequence). This CDR3 reads CASSARDFKETQYF. DNA of the CDR3: TGTGCCAGCAGCGCCCGGGACTTTAAAGAGACCCAGTACTTC.

The CDR3 DNA is TGTGCCAGCAGCTTAGTTCCAGCGGGGGGACGAAATGAGCAGTTCTTC. Translated, it gives CASSLVPAGGRNEQFF. The V call is TRBV7-8, the J call TRBJ2-1, with 9 bases identical to TRBD2. The CDR3 spans 16 residues. Germline CDR1 is SGHVS and CDR2 is FQNEAQ. V lost 1 base and J lost 7; bases outside the gene matches: 8.

The chain combines TRBV30 with TRBJ1-3, with a possible D match to TRBD1 (5 bases). The CDR3 loop spans 16 amino acids. Germline assignment: CDR1 GTSNPN and CDR2 SVGIG (reference sequence). Between the trimmed V and J ends, which lost 1 base and 3 bases, there was a span of 16 bases. This CDR3 is CAWSAISRAFGNTIYF. The CDR3 DNA reads as TGTGCCTGGAGTGCTATAAGCAGGGCATTTGGAAACACCATATATTTT.

V and J are TRBV27 and TRBJ2-3; 13 bases are shared with TRBD2. The CDR3 loop spans 18 amino acids. CDR1 is MNHEY and CDR2 is SMNVEV in the germline V gene (reference sequence). The V segment lost 1 base and the J segment 4 bases; nucleotides outside the gene matches: 8. The DNA for the CDR3 is TGTGCCAGCAGTTTATTGGTTGGGACTAGCGGGAAGCCAGATACGCAGTATTTT. It encodes CASSLLVGTSGKPDTQYF.

The chain is built from TRBV5-4 and TRBJ2-7; D ambiguous. V was cut by 7 bases and J by 6 bases, with 20 bases left in between. Germline loops: CDR1 SGHNT, CDR2 YYREEE (reference sequence). CDR3 length: 14 residues. Written as DNA, the CDR3 is TGTGCCAGCTCCTCGGTCTACCATCCTCTCGAGCAGTACTTC. This codes for CASSSVYHPLEQYF.

This chain links TRBV7-3 with TRBJ2-1; 12 bases are a match to TRBD1. CDR1 is SGHTA and CDR2 is FQGTGA in the germline V gene. The CDR3 sequence is 15 residues long. V shed 5 bases and J 7 bases; nucleotides not matched to a gene: 6. The CDR3 is CASSDRDRGLNEQFF. The CDR3 DNA is TGTGCCAGCAGCGACCGGGACAGGGGGCTAAATGAGCAGTTCTTC.

The chain carries TRBV15 and TRBJ2-7; TRBD2 matches 7 bases. V was pared by 3 bases and J by 4 bases, with 6 bases of the junction left unmatched. There are 14 residues in the CDR3. Germline V gives CDR1 LNHNV, CDR2 YYDKDF (reference sequence). CDR3 protein: CATSSGLDGYEQYF. DNA of the CDR3: TGTGCCACCAGCAGTGGACTAGATGGATACGAGCAGTACTTC.

The chain carries TRBV30 and TRBJ2-1; the match to TRBD1 covers 10 bases. CDR3 length: 13 amino acids. Germline V gives CDR1 GTSNPN, CDR2 SVGIG (reference sequence). J gave up 10 bases and V 0 bases, and 3 bases lay outside the gene matches. CDR3 nucleotide sequence: TGTGCCTGGAGTGTATGGACAGGGGGAGAGCAGTTCTTC. This codes for CAWSVWTGGEQFF.

This chain joins TRBV7-9 and TRBJ2-7, with unresolved D. Trimming stripped 5 bases from V and 0 bases from J, with 8 bases between. This CDR3 has 13 amino acids. Germline values: CDR1 SEHNR, CDR2 FQNEAQ (reference sequence). The DNA for the CDR3 is TGTGCCAGCAGCCCCGACCTCTCCTACGAGCAGTACTTC. The encoded protein is CASSPDLSYEQYF.

The chain carries TRBV7-9 and TRBJ2-7; 7 bases agree with TRBD1. Germline assignment: CDR1 SEHNR and CDR2 FQNEAQ (reference sequence). The CDR3 is 14 amino acids. J lost 4 bases, V lost 5 bases, and 8 bases had no gene match. The CDR3 region is CASSLPKDRYEQYF. CDR3 bases: TGTGCCAGCAGCCTGCCAAAGGACAGGTACGAGCAGTACTTC.

The chain carries TRBV6-5 and TRBJ2-1, with D perhaps TRBD2 (6 bases). This CDR3 spans 14 amino acids. Trimming left V 8 bases short and J 7 bases short, with 18 bases between. Germline V gene data show CDR1 as MNHEY and CDR2 as SVGAGI. The DNA for the CDR3 is TGTGCCAGCGGGTCAGCGGGCCCTTATAATGAGCAGTTCTTC. Protein: CASGSAGPYNEQFF.

The chain couples TRBV5-1 to TRBJ2-7, with D possibly TRBD1 on 7 matching bases. CDR1 and CDR2 (germline): SGHRS, YFSETQ. The V end lost 1 base, the J end lost 3 bases, and 11 bases lay between the germline ends. This CDR3 contains 14 residues. The CDR3 loop reads CASSLRRGVYEQYF. The CDR3 DNA sequence: TGCGCCAGCAGCTTGCGCAGGGGGGTCTACGAGCAGTACTTC.

The chain links TRBV9 to TRBJ1-2; a weak D match, TRBD1 (5 bases). V lost 0 bases and J lost 0, with 9 bases in between. The CDR3 is made up of 15 amino acids. The germline CDR1 and CDR2 sequences are SGDLS and YYNGEE. The CDR3 loop is CASSVEGQANYGYTF. CDR3 bases: TGTGCCAGCAGCGTAGAGGGGCAAGCTAACTATGGCTACACCTTC. The variable domain in full, with the rest retrieved from reference TRBV9 and TRBJ1-2, is DSGVTQTPKHLITATGQRVTLRCSPRSGDLSVYWYQQSLDQGLQFLIQYYNGEERAKGNILERFSAQQFPDLHSELNLSSLELGDSALYFCASSVEGQANYGYTFGSGTRLTVV.

The V gene is TRBV15, the J gene TRBJ2-2; D is unclear. The length of the CDR3 is 13 residues. Per the germline V gene, CDR1 is LNHNV and CDR2 is YYDKDF (reference sequence). V lost 8 bases and J 1 base, leaving 8 bases between the germline ends. The CDR3 region is CATEERNTGELFF. The CDR3 region has the DNA TGTGCCACCGAGGAACGGAACACCGGGGAGCTGTTTTTT.